What follows is one T cell receptor beta chain and its context. Its specificity is unknown. These data come from a study of cytomegalovirus exposure and HLA in healthy donors. Study-level findings and limits: As was reported, the classifier diagnosed cytomegalovirus status with high specificity and sensitivity. In a later analysis, parvovirus B19, influenza, CMV and Epstein-Barr virus appeared linked to several top co-occurrence clusters. Cytomegalovirus-associated TCR beta chains were listed, numbering over 150.

Primers for the PCR totalled 60 Vbeta and 13 Jbeta. The table came from immunoSEQ multiplex PCR; TCRdb's copy has only in-frame clones and leaves some out. Of some 130,000 clones detected, 76% appear once; the ten largest clones hold about 3.1%. After removal of 1 base from V and 1 base from J, the junction contained 3 bases not matched to a gene. The germline CDR1 and CDR2 sequences are SGHAT and FQNNGV. This CDR3 has 15 residues. The chain is built from TRBV11-2 and TRBJ1-1, with TRBD1 matching 7 bases. This clonotype was obtained from a man aged 35 to 55 in good health and CMV-seronegative. Sequencing input: PBMCs. The CDR3 coding sequence is TGTGCCAGCAGCTTAGTAGGGGACAGGAACACTGAAGCTTTCTTT. This sequence encodes CASSLVGDRNTEAFF.